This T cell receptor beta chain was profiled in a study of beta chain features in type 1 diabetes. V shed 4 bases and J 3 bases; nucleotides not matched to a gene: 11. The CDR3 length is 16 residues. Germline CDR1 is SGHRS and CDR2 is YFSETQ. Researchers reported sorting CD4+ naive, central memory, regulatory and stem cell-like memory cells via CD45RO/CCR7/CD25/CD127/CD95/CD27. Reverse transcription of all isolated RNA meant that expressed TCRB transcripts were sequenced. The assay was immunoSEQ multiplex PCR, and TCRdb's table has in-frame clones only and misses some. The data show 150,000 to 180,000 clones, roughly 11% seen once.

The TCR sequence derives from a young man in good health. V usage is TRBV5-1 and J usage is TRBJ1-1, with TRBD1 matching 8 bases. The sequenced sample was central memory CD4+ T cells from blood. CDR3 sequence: CASSTDRGIGDTEAFF. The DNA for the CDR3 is TGCGCCAGCAGCACAGACAGGGGAATCGGCGACACTGAAGCTTTCTTT.